These 30 T cell receptor beta chains originate from one sample sequenced in a study of blood T cells in healthy people across ages. The authors ran a second PCR of roughly 6 to 11 cycles using a sample-barcoded 5' primer and a J-beta primer mix. MiXCR was run by TCRdb on the 5' RACE reads, yielding one entry per CDR3 protein. Altogether 650,000 to 700,000 distinct CDR3 sequences are present, around 50% being singletons, with the ten largest covering roughly 14%. The specimen sequenced was blood. Every receptor here comes from a woman aged 80 or older in good health.

This clonotype has ten or more counts. The rearrangement links TRBV7-2 to TRBJ2-3; 9 bases are a match to TRBD2. Germline V gene sequence: CDR1 SGHTA, CDR2 FQGNSA. CDR3 length: 14 residues. V trimming: 8 bases; J trimming: 5 bases; junction bases outside the gene matches: 8. The CDR3 DNA reads as TGTGCCAGCGGGATTAGCGGGGGAGGAGATACGCAGTATTTT. It specifies CASGISGGGDTQYF.

Many counts were recorded for this clonotype. The chain employs TRBV3-1 and TRBJ2-3, with D possibly TRBD2 on 5 matching bases. V was cut by 5 bases and J by 2 bases, with 14 bases left in between. Per the germline V gene, CDR1 is LGHDT and CDR2 is YNNKEL (reference sequence). This CDR3 is built from 15 residues. CDR3 coding DNA: TGTGCCAGCAGCGCCGGACTCCTACTCACAGATACGCAGTATTTT. It specifies CASSAGLLLTDTQYF.

The rearrangement joins TRBV20-1 to TRBJ2-7, with D unresolved. Trimming took off 4 bases at V and 3 bases at J, with 4 bases between the two ends. Germline values: CDR1 DFQATT, CDR2 SNEGSKA (reference sequence). The CDR3 totals 10 residues. The CDR3 region is CSANGYEQYF. The CDR3 DNA reads TGCAGTGCTAACGGCTACGAGCAGTACTTC.

V and J are TRBV28 and TRBJ1-2; D uncertain. V dropped 7 bases and J dropped 5 bases, with 20 bases sitting between them. Germline values: CDR1 MDHEN, CDR2 SYDVKM. The CDR3 contains 15 residues. Here the CDR3 reads CASTDAVGSRYGYTF. The CDR3 nucleotides are TGTGCCAGCACCGATGCGGTGGGGTCGAGGTATGGCTACACCTTC.

The gene calls are TRBV7-2 and TRBJ2-4, with D uncertain. The end of the DNA is better explained by TRBJ2-5, so the J call may be wrong. Germline V lookup: CDR1 SGHTA, CDR2 FQGNSA. This CDR3 has 15 residues. CDR3 sequence (DNA): TGTGCCAGCAGCTTAGGTCAGGTAGTCCAAGAGACCCAGTACTTC. Its translation is CASSLGQVVQETQYF.

This clonotype was recorded once. A much larger clone is a single base away; this may be a read error. The rearrangement uses TRBV12-3 or TRBV12-4 and TRBJ2-7; D call uncertain. The V end was cut by 7 bases, the J end by 0 bases, with 16 bases between. The CDR3 length is 15 residues. As DNA, the CDR3 is TGTGCCAGCACCTTGAGCAGAAGGAGCTCCTACGAGCAGTACTTC. Protein: CASTLSRRSSYEQYF.

The CDR3 nucleotides are TGCAGTGCTGACGACCTAGCGGGCGATGGCACAGATACGCAGTATTTT. Translation gives CSADDLAGDGTDTQYF. The chain employs TRBV20-1 and TRBJ2-3; 8 nucleotides align to TRBD2. CDR3 length equals 16 residues. The germline V gene encodes CDR1 DFQATT and CDR2 SNEGSKA (reference sequence). After removal of 5 bases from V and 1 base from J, the junction contained 11 bases not matched to a gene.

The sample holds many counts of this clonotype. The chain combines TRBV5-1 with TRBJ2-1, with D possibly being TRBD1 (6 bases). CDR3 length equals 15 residues. V was shortened by 3 bases and J by 10 bases, with 20 bases between the two germline ends. Germline loops: CDR1 SGHRS, CDR2 YFSETQ. The CDR3 protein is CASSSGQLVAQEQFF. DNA of the CDR3: TGCGCCAGCAGCTCCGGACAGCTTGTCGCACAAGAGCAGTTCTTC.

This sequence joins TRBV28 and TRBJ1-5; perhaps TRBD1 as D (6 bases). The germline CDR1 and CDR2 sequences are MDHEN and SYDVKM. The CDR3 sequence is 15 residues long. V was cut by 6 bases and J by 6 bases, with 18 bases left in between. In nucleotides, the CDR3 is TGTGCCAGCAGGAGATCGGGACATACATTTCAGCCCCAGCATTTT. Its translation: CASRRSGHTFQPQHF.

J is TRBJ2-7 and V is TRBV7-2; TRBD2 matches at 13 bases. Germline V gives CDR1 SGHTA, CDR2 FQGNSA. V was pared by 1 base and J by 4 bases, with 10 bases of the junction left unmatched. The CDR3 extends over 18 amino acids. CDR3: CASSLGMTSGRPGYEQYF. CDR3 coding DNA: TGTGCCAGCAGCTTAGGGATGACTAGCGGGAGGCCGGGGTACGAGCAGTACTTC.

The V and J genes are TRBV9 and TRBJ2-1; D not resolved. V lost 4 bases and J 3 bases, leaving 8 bases between the germline ends. Germline V lookup: CDR1 SGDLS, CDR2 YYNGEE. The CDR3 sequence is 13 residues long. CDR3 protein: CASSLYSYNEQFF. The CDR3 DNA reads TGTGCCAGCAGCTTGTACAGCTACAATGAGCAGTTCTTC.

This clonotype was observed at least ten times. V gene TRBV28 combines with J gene TRBJ2-1; TRBD1 matches 8 bases. The CDR3 has 14 residues. Looked up from germline, CDR1 is MDHEN and CDR2 is SYDVKM. J gave up 7 bases and V 8 bases, and 10 bases lay outside the gene matches. CDR3 sequence (DNA): TGTGCCAGCGGAACAGCGCAGGGGGCAAATGAGCAGTTCTTC. Translating it yields CASGTAQGANEQFF.

About this clonotype itself: One base away lies a much larger clone, so this may be a sequencing read error. The chain has TRBV7-2 and TRBJ2-7, with D unclear. Gene TRBJ2-5 matches the end of the DNA better, so the J call may be wrong. This CDR3 spans 12 amino acids. Germline-derived CDR1 and CDR2 are SGHTA and FQGNSA. The CDR3, as DNA: TGTGCCAGCAGCCGAATTATTGAGACCCAGTACTTC. It is translated as CASSRIIETQYF.

V gene TRBV7-2 combines with J gene TRBJ1-1; TRBD1 aligns across 7 bases. This CDR3 region has 15 residues. The germline V gene has CDR1 SGHTA and CDR2 FQGNSA. Trimming at V came to 1 base and at J to 4 bases, leaving 6 bases not matched to a gene. The CDR3 DNA follows: TGTGCCAGCAGCTTAGGCCCCGCAGGGGGCACTGAAGCTTTCTTT. Its protein is CASSLGPAGGTEAFF. Combining the CDR3 with reference TRBV7-2 and TRBJ1-1 gives the whole variable domain GAGVSQSPSNKVTEKGKDVELRCDPISGHTALYWYRQSLGQGLEFLIYFQGNSAPDKSGLPSDRFSAERTGGSVSTLTIQRTQQEDSAVYLCASSLGPAGGTEAFFGQGTRLTVV.

This clonotype has just a few counts. The CDR3 DNA reads TGTGCCAGCAGCCTACGGACAGTTCTAGAGACCCAGTACTTC. The encoded protein is CASSLRTVLETQYF. This rearrangement joins TRBV7-9 to TRBJ2-5, with TRBD1 as a possible D gene (6 bases). V lost 5 bases, J lost 4 bases, and 14 bases lay in between. In germline, CDR1 is SEHNR, CDR2 FQNEAQ (reference sequence). The length of the CDR3 is 14 residues.

The chain combines TRBV27 with TRBJ2-5; D perhaps matches TRBD1 (6 bases). The J call may be in error: the DNA end matches TRBJ2-1 better. CDR1 is MNHEY and CDR2 is SMNVEV in the germline V gene (reference sequence). This CDR3 region has 14 residues. DNA of the CDR3: TGTGCCAGCAGTTTAGAAACAGGGCAAGAGACCCAGTTCTTC. This encodes CASSLETGQETQFF.

The rearrangement links TRBV5-1 to TRBJ1-5; D ambiguous. The CDR3 covers 14 residues. V was pared by 2 bases and J by 7 bases, with 13 bases between. Germline assignment: CDR1 SGHRS and CDR2 YFSETQ. CDR3 in amino acids: CASSFGDPHQPQHF. The CDR3 DNA reads as TGCGCCAGCAGCTTCGGAGACCCGCACCAGCCCCAGCATTTT.

Worth noting for this clonotype: The junction differs from germline at one of its ends, possibly a read error. V usage is TRBV7-2 and J usage is TRBJ2-3; TRBD2 matches at 11 bases. Germline-derived CDR1 and CDR2 are SGHTA and FQGNSA. This CDR3 region has 14 residues. CDR3 loop: CASSLAGGGDTQYF. The CDR3 nucleotides are TGTGCCAGCAGCCTAGCGGGAGGAGGGGATACGCAGTATTTT.

The rearrangement joins TRBV30 to TRBJ1-1; maybe TRBD1 (5 bases). V was trimmed by 2 bases and J by 0 bases, leaving 13 bases between them. Germline CDR1 is GTSNPN and CDR2 is SVGIG (reference sequence). The CDR3 contains 15 residues. In DNA form, the CDR3 reads TGTGCCTGGAGTCACCCGGGACGGGTGAACACTGAAGCTTTCTTT. It specifies CAWSHPGRVNTEAFF.

This chain links TRBV7-9 with TRBJ1-2; 8 bases match TRBD1. The ends lost 1 base at V and 7 bases at J; junction bases unmatched: 2. CDR1 and CDR2 (germline): SEHNR, FQNEAQ (reference sequence). CDR3 length: 13 amino acids. The CDR3 bases are TGTGCCAGCAGCTTAGGGACAGGGTTTGGCTACACCTTC. This sequence encodes CASSLGTGFGYTF.

The J gene is TRBJ2-7, the V gene TRBV6-6; weak D call: TRBD1 (6 bases). The germline CDR1 and CDR2 sequences are MNHNY and SVGAGI (reference sequence). Trimming cost V 5 bases and J 3 bases, with 14 bases left between them. The CDR3 contains 14 residues. The CDR3 spells CASSLKQGSYEQYF. CDR3 nucleotides: TGTGCCAGCAGTCTGAAACAGGGAAGCTACGAGCAGTACTTC.

This chain uses TRBV6-2 or TRBV6-3 with TRBJ2-5, with 7 bases matching TRBD2. The V gene end was trimmed by 2 bases and the J gene end by 11 bases; junction bases not matched to a gene: 14. Per the germline V gene, CDR1 is MNHEY and CDR2 is SVGEGT. This CDR3 comprises 15 residues. The CDR3 spells CASSYGSGEYNEQYF. CDR3 DNA sequence: TGTGCCAGCAGTTACGGGAGCGGGGAATACAATGAGCAGTACTTC.

The CDR3 DNA is TGCGCCAGCAGCTTGTTCGGGGGACAGGGGATTTCCGGGAATGAGCAGTACTTC. Translation: CASSLFGGQGISGNEQYF. The V gene is TRBV5-1, the J gene TRBJ2-5, with TRBD1 matching 10 bases. Looked up from germline, CDR1 is SGHRS and CDR2 is YFSETQ. With V trimmed by 1 base and J by 11 bases, 20 bases remained unmatched. The CDR3 runs 18 residues.

The chain uses TRBV7-3 and TRBJ2-1; possible D gene TRBD2, 6 bases. The length of the CDR3 is 16 residues. V was cut by 0 bases and J by 7 bases, with 16 bases left in between. Per the germline V gene, CDR1 is SGHTA and CDR2 is FQGTGA. CDR3 sequence reads: CASSLTRWDSDNEQFF. For the CDR3, the DNA is TGTGCCAGCAGCTTAACCCGCTGGGACTCCGATAATGAGCAGTTCTTC.

In the case of this clonotype: A much larger clonotype is one base distant, so this may be a read error. The chain joins TRBV7-9 to TRBJ2-3, with 10 bases matching TRBD1. Germline assignment: CDR1 SEHNR and CDR2 FQNEAQ (reference sequence). With V trimmed by 7 bases and J by 0 bases, 7 bases remained unmatched. CDR3 length: 16 residues. CDR3 sequence reads: CASNFDRGHSTDTQYF. The DNA for the CDR3 is TGTGCCAGCAACTTCGACAGGGGGCACAGCACAGATACGCAGTATTTT.

Of note for this clonotype: A much larger clone sits a single nucleotide away, making a read error possible. V and J are TRBV29-1 and TRBJ2-5, with 7 nucleotides matching TRBD1. This CDR3 has 14 amino acids. Germline-derived CDR1 and CDR2 are SQVTM and ANQGSEA. V shed 3 bases, J shed 11 bases, and the junction held 15 bases outside the gene matches. The CDR3 reads CSVDGDRIYNEQYF. In nucleotides, the CDR3 is TGCAGCGTTGACGGGGACAGAATATACAATGAGCAGTACTTC.

This clonotype was detected many times. The V gene is TRBV29-1, the J gene TRBJ2-1, with TRBD2 as a possible D gene (6 bases). The CDR3 has 13 amino acids. The V gene's germline CDR1 is SQVTM and CDR2 ANQGSEA. Trimming removed 7 bases from V and 5 bases from J, with 15 bases in between. The CDR3, as DNA: TGCAGCGCCGTGCGGGACCCCAACAATGAGCAGTTCTTC. It codes for CSAVRDPNNEQFF.

This sequence joins TRBV29-1 and TRBJ2-3, with D perhaps TRBD1 or TRBD2 (5 bases each). The CDR3 has 15 amino acids. V was clipped by 3 bases and J by 2 bases, with 15 bases between them. Per the germline V gene, CDR1 is SQVTM and CDR2 is ANQGSEA. CDR3 sequence: CSVERGGGATDTQYF. The CDR3, as DNA: TGCAGCGTTGAGCGTGGGGGTGGCGCCACAGATACGCAGTATTTT.

This clonotype was recorded a few times. The chain carries TRBV20-1 and TRBJ2-3; TRBD2 aligns across 9 bases. The CDR3 loop spans 13 amino acids. Germline CDR1 and CDR2: DFQATT and SNEGSKA (reference sequence). Trimming at V came to 6 bases and at J to 4 bases, leaving 5 bases not matched to a gene. CDR3 in amino acids: CSAHRTSADTQYF. As DNA, the CDR3 is TGCAGTGCGCACAGGACTAGCGCAGATACGCAGTATTTT.

This clonotype was seen ten or more times. This sequence joins TRBV5-1 and TRBJ2-5; 10 bases match TRBD2. Trimming cost V 1 base and J 1 base; bases outside gene matches: 4. Looked up from germline, CDR1 is SGHRS and CDR2 is YFSETQ. The CDR3 is 16 residues long. CDR3: CASSLMTSGFQETQYF. In DNA, the CDR3 is TGCGCCAGCAGCTTGATGACTAGCGGGTTCCAAGAGACCCAGTACTTC.